Here is one T cell receptor (beta chain) with its context. This record comes from a study of T-cell memory formation after mild COVID-19. The V gene lost 4 bases and the J gene lost 2 bases, with 11 bases spanning the gap. The CDR3 contains 14 residues. From germline, CDR1 is SQVTM and CDR2 ANQGSEA. TCRdb itself ran the 5' RACE reads through MiXCR, one entry per CDR3 protein. The top ten clones hold approximately 1.4% of a sample with 29,000 or so distinct CDR3 sequences, about 16% of them seen once. The J gene is TRBJ2-2, the V gene TRBV29-1; D is uncertain. This clonotype originated in an adult who had mild COVID-19 (a few samples of this study predate the infection). Cell type and time point are not known. The sample was PBMCs or a T cell subset sorted from them (not recorded which). This CDR3 reads CSVVGVLNTGELFF. CDR3 coding DNA: TGCAGCGTTGTTGGGGTACTTAACACCGGGGAGCTGTTTTTT.